The rows below give T cell receptor beta chains drawn from one sample of a study of beta chain features in type 1 diabetes. Data came from immunoSEQ multiplex PCR; TCRdb stores just in-frame clones and leaves some out. The sample includes 350,000 or so clones, around 19% of them seen just once. Sequences were obtained from naive CD4+ T cells from blood. The receptors were sampled from a woman between 18 and 30 years old in good health. The CDR3 runs from the conserved cysteine through the conserved F or W. A D gene is named only where the DNA matches it firmly. Clone size is given for some rows only: seen once, a few or many times, or a class if the clone is expanded.

-,TRBV6-5,-,TRBJ2-3,TGTGCCAGCAGTTACTCTTACAGGAGCACAGATACGCAGTATTTT,CASSYSYRSTDTQYF
-,TRBV9,-,TRBJ1-6,TGTGCCAGCAGCCCCGGTCTTTGGTCAACTAATTCACCCCTCCACTTT,CASSPGLWSTNSPLHF
-,TRBV2,few,TRBJ2-6,TGTGCCAGCAGTGAACAGATCTCTGGGGCCAACGTCCTGACTTTC,CASSEQISGANVLTF
-,TRBV7-2,few,TRBJ2-3,TGTGCCAGCAGCTACGGGAGAACAGATACGCAGTATTTT,CASSYGRTDTQYF
TRBD1,TRBV6-6,-,TRBJ1-2,TGTGCCAGCAGTTACTCCGGGACAGCTGGCTACACCTTC,CASSYSGTAGYTF
TRBD2,TRBV7-9,few,TRBJ2-2,TGTGCCAGCAGCTTTAGCGGGGCCACCGGGGAGCTGTTTTTT,CASSFSGATGELFF
-,TRBV23-1,-,TRBJ1-1,TGCGCCGCGATGGGCGACGGGGGAGGAACTGAAGCTTTCTTT,CAAMGDGGGTEAFF
TRBD1,TRBV5-4,-,TRBJ1-1,TGTGCCAGCCAACGGGACAGCATGAACACTGAAGCTTTCTTT,CASQRDSMNTEAFF
TRBD2,TRBV7-8,-,TRBJ2-1,TGTGCCAGCAGCTCCCTCCGGGGGGGCCTGAGAAATGAGCAGTTCTTC,CASSSLRGGLRNEQFF
-,TRBV7-8,few,TRBJ2-1,TGTGCCAGCAGCGCCTCGACTACAACTGAGCAGTTCTTC,CASSASTTTEQFF
TRBD2,TRBV9,-,TRBJ2-7,TGTGCCAGCAGCGCAGGAGCGGGAGACATGGAATACGAGCAGTACTTC,CASSAGAGDMEYEQYF
-,TRBV4-2,-,TRBJ2-7,TGTGCCAGCAGCCTCGACAGGTTCGGTTCCGAGCAGTACTTC,CASSLDRFGSEQYF
-,TRBV13,-,TRBJ1-1,TGTGCCAGCAGCTCCTACAGCGGGACTGAAGCTTTCTTT,CASSSYSGTEAFF
-,TRBV18,few,TRBJ2-3,TGTGCCAGCTCACCCAGGAGGACAGATACGCAGTATTTT,CASSPRRTDTQYF
TRBD1,TRBV12-5,few,TRBJ1-5,TGTGCTAGTGGTCCCCAAGGGGGCGGGAATCAGCCCCAGCATTTT,CASGPQGGGNQPQHF
-,TRBV7-3,-,TRBJ1-2,TGTGCCAGCAGCCTACAGAGCACGGGGAAGGAGGGCTACACCTTC,CASSLQSTGKEGYTF
-,TRBV27,-,TRBJ1-5,TGTGCCAGCAGTTTTACAGGGAAGCAGCCCCAGCATTTT,CASSFTGKQPQHF
-,TRBV15,-,TRBJ2-5,TGTGCCACCAGCAGTGATACTACCTCGGAGACCCAGTACTTC,CATSSDTTSETQYF
-,TRBV5-4,once,TRBJ2-1,TGTGCCAGCAGCTTAGGAGGGTCCTCCTACAATGAGCAGTTCTTC,CASSLGGSSYNEQFF
TRBD1,TRBV10-3,few,TRBJ1-4,TGTGCCATCAGTGAGGAGGGGGCAGGGGAAAAACTGTTTTTT,CAISEEGAGEKLFF
TRBD1,TRBV5-1,few,TRBJ2-2,TGCGCCAGCAGTTCGGCTTCGACAGGGACCGGGGAGCTGTTTTTT,CASSSASTGTGELFF
-,TRBV10-3,-,TRBJ1-1,TGTGCCATCAGTGAGAATGGGAGGGAGAGCACTGAAGCTTTCTTT,CAISENGRESTEAFF
-,TRBV7-9,-,TRBJ1-5,TGTGCCAGCAGCTCTGCAGGGAATAGTCAGCCCCAGCATTTT,CASSSAGNSQPQHF
-,TRBV18,-,TRBJ1-1,TGTGCCAGCTCGCGAGGGGGACAGAACACTGAAGCTTTCTTT,CASSRGGQNTEAFF
-,TRBV5-4,few,TRBJ2-1,TGTGCCAGTCACCCCAGGGGTTGGAATGAGCAGTTCTTC,CASHPRGWNEQFF
TRBD2,TRBV30,-,TRBJ2-1,TGTGCCTTTAGCGGGGGTAGCTACAATGAGCAGTTCTTC,CAFSGGSYNEQFF
TRBD2,TRBV7-9,few,TRBJ2-3,TGTGCCAGCAGCTTAGGATCTAGCGGGAGGTCTAGCACAGATACGCAGTATTTT,CASSLGSSGRSSTDTQYF
-,TRBV6-5,few,TRBJ1-2,TGTGCCAGCAGTCAAGCTAATCTGGGGCATGGCTACACCTTC,CASSQANLGHGYTF
-,TRBV7-9,few,TRBJ2-5,TGTGCCAGCAGCTTAGCTAGCTCGGAGACCCAGTACTTC,CASSLASSETQYF